Sequencing of this T cell receptor beta chain was carried out in a study of long-term antiretroviral therapy in people with HIV. The CDR3 is 14 residues long. V dropped 6 bases and J dropped 6 bases, with 13 bases sitting between them. From germline, CDR1 is SGHTS and CDR2 YDEGEE. Only one count was recorded for this clone. It was version v3.0 of the immunoSEQ assay that was run at survey level. The repertoire was sequenced with immunoSEQ multiplex PCR; TCRdb's copy has only in-frame clones and lacks some. The sample has about 21,000 clones, roughly 80% seen once; the top ten hold 5.6%. Each donor provided at least one pre-ART PBMC sample and at least two post-ART PBMC samples.

The chain joins TRBV5-8 to TRBJ1-6; no definite D call. This specimen was unsorted PBMCs, taken 0.2 years after starting antiretroviral therapy. The sequence was collected from a woman in her twenties or thirties with HIV. CDR3 protein: CASTSGSTNSPLHF. Here the CDR3 DNA reads TGTGCCAGCACCTCAGGAAGCACTAATTCACCCCTCCACTTT.